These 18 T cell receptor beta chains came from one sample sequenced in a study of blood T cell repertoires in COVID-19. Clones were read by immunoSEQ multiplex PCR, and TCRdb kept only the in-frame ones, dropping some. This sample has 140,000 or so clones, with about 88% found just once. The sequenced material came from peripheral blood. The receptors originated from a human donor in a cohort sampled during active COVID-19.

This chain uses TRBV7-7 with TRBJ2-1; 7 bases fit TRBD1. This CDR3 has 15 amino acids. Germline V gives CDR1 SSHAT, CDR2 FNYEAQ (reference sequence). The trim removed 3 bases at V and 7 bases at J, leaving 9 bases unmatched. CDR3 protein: CASSFETGPLNEQFF. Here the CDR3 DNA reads TGTGCCAGCAGCTTCGAGACAGGGCCCTTGAATGAGCAGTTCTTC.

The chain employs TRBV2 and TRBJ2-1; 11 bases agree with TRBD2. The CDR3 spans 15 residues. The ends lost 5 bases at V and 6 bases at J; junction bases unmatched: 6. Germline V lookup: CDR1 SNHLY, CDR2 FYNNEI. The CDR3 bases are TGTGCCAGCAGTATACTAGCGGGGGCCCGCAATGAGCAGTTCTTC. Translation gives CASSILAGARNEQFF.

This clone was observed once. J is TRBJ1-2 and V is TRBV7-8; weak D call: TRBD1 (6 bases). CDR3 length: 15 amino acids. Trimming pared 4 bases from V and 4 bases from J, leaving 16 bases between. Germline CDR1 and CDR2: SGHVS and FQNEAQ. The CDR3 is CASSSNRDPAYGYTF. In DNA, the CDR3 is TGTGCCAGCAGCTCGAACAGGGACCCGGCCTATGGCTACACCTTC.

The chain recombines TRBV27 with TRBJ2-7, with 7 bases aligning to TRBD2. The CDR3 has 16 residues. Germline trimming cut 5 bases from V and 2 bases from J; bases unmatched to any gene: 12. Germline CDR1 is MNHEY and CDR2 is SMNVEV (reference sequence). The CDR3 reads CASSPLLPGGTYEQYF. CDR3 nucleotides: TGTGCCAGCAGTCCCCTCCTCCCGGGGGGTACCTACGAGCAGTACTTC.

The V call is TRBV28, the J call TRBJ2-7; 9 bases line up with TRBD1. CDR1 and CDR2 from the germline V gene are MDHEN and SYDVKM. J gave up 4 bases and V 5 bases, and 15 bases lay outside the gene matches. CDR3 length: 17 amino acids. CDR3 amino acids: CASSTTGGKSVRYEQYF. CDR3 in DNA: TGTGCCAGCAGTACCACAGGGGGCAAAAGCGTTAGGTACGAGCAGTACTTC.

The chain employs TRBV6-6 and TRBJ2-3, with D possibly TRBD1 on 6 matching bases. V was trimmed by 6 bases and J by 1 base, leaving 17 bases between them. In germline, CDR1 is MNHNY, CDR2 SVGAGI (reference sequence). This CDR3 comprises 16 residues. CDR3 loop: CASSLLRGMGTDTQYF. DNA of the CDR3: TGTGCCAGCAGCTTACTTAGGGGGATGGGCACAGATACGCAGTATTTT.

The CDR3: CASRSGGASNEQFF. The CDR3 DNA follows: TGTGCCAGCAGGAGCGGGGGGGCCTCCAATGAGCAGTTCTTC. The V gene is TRBV27, the J gene TRBJ2-1; 10 nucleotides agree with TRBD2. Germline V lookup: CDR1 MNHEY, CDR2 SMNVEV (reference sequence). The CDR3 contains 14 residues. The trim removed 6 bases at V and 6 bases at J, leaving 5 bases unmatched.

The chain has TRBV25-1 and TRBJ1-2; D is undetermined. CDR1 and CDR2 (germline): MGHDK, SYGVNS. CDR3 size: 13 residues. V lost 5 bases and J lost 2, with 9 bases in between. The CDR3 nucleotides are TGTGCCAGCAGTCATCCAGTCAACTATGGCTACACCTTC. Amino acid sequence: CASSHPVNYGYTF.

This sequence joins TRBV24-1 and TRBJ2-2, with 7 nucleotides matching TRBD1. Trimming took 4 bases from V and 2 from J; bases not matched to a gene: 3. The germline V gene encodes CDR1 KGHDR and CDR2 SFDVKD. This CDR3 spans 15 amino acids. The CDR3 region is CATSDDRDNTGELFF. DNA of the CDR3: TGTGCCACCAGTGACGACAGGGACAACACCGGGGAGCTGTTTTTT.

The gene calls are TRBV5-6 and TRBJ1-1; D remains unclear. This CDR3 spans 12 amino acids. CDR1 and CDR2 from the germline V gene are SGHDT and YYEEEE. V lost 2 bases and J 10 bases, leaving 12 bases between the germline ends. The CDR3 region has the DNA TGTGCCAGCAGCTTCGGCTCTGGCGGAGCTTTCTTT. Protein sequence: CASSFGSGGAFF.

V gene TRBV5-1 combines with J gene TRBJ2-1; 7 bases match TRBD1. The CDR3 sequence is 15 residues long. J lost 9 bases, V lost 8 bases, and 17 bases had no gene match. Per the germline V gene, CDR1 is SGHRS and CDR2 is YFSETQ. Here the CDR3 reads CASTSTGPGSGEQFF. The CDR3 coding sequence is TGCGCCAGTACCTCGACAGGGCCAGGGTCCGGTGAGCAGTTCTTC.

The CDR3 here is CASSQPTGNTEAFF. The DNA for the CDR3 is TGTGCCAGCAGCCAACCTACAGGGAACACTGAAGCTTTCTTT. The chain couples TRBV2 to TRBJ1-1; D possibly corresponds to TRBD1 (5 bases). Germline CDR1 reads SNHLY; CDR2 reads FYNNEI. This CDR3 spans 14 amino acids. V gave up 6 bases and J gave up 1 base, with 12 bases separating them.

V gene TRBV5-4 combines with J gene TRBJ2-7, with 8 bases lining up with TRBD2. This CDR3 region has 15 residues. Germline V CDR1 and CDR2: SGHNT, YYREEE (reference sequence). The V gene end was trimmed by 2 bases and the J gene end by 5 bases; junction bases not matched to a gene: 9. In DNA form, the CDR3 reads TGTGCCAGCAGCTTTTGGGGCGGGGGGCCCCACGAGCAGTACTTC. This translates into CASSFWGGGPHEQYF.

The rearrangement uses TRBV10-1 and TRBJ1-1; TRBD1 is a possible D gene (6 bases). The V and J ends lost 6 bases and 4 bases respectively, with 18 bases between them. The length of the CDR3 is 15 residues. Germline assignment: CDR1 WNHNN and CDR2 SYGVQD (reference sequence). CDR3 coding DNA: TGCGCCAGCAGCCTGGACAGCCTCGAGGGCACTGAAGCTTTCTTT. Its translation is CASSLDSLEGTEAFF.

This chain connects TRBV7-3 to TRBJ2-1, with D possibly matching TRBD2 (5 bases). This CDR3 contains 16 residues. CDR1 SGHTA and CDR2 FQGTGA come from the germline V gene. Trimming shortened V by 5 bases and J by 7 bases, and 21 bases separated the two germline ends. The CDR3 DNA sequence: TGTGCCAGCAGCCCCCGAGAGGGCCGCAGAGAAAATGAGCAGTTCTTC. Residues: CASSPREGRRENEQFF. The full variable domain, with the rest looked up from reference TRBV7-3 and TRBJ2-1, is GAGVSQTPSNKVTEKGKYVELRCDPISGHTALYWYRQSLGQGPEFLIYFQGTGAADDSGLPNDRFFAVRPEGSVSTLKIQRTERGDSAVYLCASSPREGRRENEQFFGPGTRLTVL.

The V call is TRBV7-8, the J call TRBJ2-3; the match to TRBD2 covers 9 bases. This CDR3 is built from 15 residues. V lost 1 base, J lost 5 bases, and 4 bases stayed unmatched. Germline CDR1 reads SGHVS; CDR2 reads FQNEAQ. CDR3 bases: TGTGCCAGCAGCTTAGGGCTAGCGGGAATAGATACGCAGTATTTT. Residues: CASSLGLAGIDTQYF. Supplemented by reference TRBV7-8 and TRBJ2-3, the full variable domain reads GAGVSQSPRYKVAKRGQDVALRCDPISGHVSLFWYQQALGQGPEFLTYFQNEAQLDKSGLPSDRFFAERPEGSVSTLKIQRTQQEDSAVYLCASSLGLAGIDTQYFGPGTRLTVL.

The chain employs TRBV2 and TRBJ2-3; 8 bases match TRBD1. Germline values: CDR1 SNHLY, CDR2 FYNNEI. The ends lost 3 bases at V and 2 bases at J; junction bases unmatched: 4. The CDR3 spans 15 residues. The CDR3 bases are TGTGCCAGCAGTGACCTCAGGGGGCTCACAGATACGCAGTATTTT. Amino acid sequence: CASSDLRGLTDTQYF.

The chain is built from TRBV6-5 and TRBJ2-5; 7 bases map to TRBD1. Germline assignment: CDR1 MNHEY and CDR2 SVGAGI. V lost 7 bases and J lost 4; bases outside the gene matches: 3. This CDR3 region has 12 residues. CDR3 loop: CASTPGGETQYF. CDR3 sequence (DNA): TGTGCCAGCACCCCAGGGGGAGAGACCCAGTACTTC.